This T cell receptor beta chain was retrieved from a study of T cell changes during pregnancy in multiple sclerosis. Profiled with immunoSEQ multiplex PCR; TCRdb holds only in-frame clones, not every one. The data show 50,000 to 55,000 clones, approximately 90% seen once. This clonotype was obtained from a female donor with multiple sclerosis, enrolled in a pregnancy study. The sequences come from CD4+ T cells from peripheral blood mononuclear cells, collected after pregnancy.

The CDR3 loop is CSVDRRREGSYEQYF. As DNA, the CDR3 is TGCAGCGTCGATCGTCGTAGGGAGGGGTCCTACGAGCAGTACTTC. The rearrangement joins TRBV29-1 to TRBJ2-7, with 7 bases fitting TRBD2. The CDR3 has 15 amino acids. Germline trimming cut 6 bases from V and 1 base from J; bases unmatched to any gene: 12. Germline V gene lookup returns CDR1 SQVTM and CDR2 ANQGSEA.